The present T cell receptor beta chain was sequenced within a study of blood T cell repertoires in COVID-19 (TCRdb year 2020). Background for the entire study: Collaborator samples came from the United States, Italy and Spain and covered acute and convalescent phases of COVID-19. The prospective study material was composed of cDNA or gDNA derived from T cells, B-cell-depleted T cells, or PBMCs. Deeply sampled blood TCRbeta repertoires from subjects exposed to, actively infected with, or recovered from COVID-19 were included in the dataset. The repertoires were released in a freely available public database meant as a resource for research on the immune response to SARS-CoV-2. The samples were drawn from two sources: the first 160 participants of the ongoing ImmuneRACE study, and 1,000 to 1,500 subjects contributed by 6 global collaborators. A de-identified subject ID, COVID-19 status, age in years and sex were almost always included in the sample metadata. Where available, HLA class I and class II types were obtained from metadata supplied by the sample provider rather than from assay-based typing. Overall results and qualifications from the work: The quantity of clinical and demographic metadata differed by source and by participant and was supplied without curation.

Points on this clone: The specificity of this receptor is unknown. Qualities for individual bases were not recorded, and no much larger clone is one base off.

The immunoSEQ Assay, a bias-controlled multiplex PCR, was used to amplify TCRbeta CDR3 regions from genomic DNA. The source study handled its data this way. Within the assay, amplification of reference gene primers was used to estimate how many nucleated cells each sample contained. To quantify the absolute abundance of each unique TCRbeta CDR3 rearrangement, sequence reads were collapsed and filtered. For each sample, productive Simpson clonality was calculated as the square root of Simpson's diversity index over productive rearrangements. The immuneACCESS repertoire file appears here via TCRdb, limited to in-frame rearrangements. These files lack a portion of the clones; in checked studies, under half of the deficit traces to unresolved V genes, and the cause of the others is not known. That table supplies the V and J calls and clone size; D and trimming were determined from the DNA. The sample profile shows 100,000 to 150,000 clones; around 89% of them were found once. The ten top clones hold approximately 4.3% of the sample.

Sequences SGHRS (CDR1) and YFSETQ (CDR2) are obtained from the germline V gene. The CDR3, from cysteine to phenylalanine, totals 12 residues. Just CDR3 DNA is preserved here, 36 bases in frame from base 1. Trimming leaves V shorter by 5 bases and J shorter by 14 bases, with the junction holding 12 bases beyond the gene matches. One collaborating source in Seattle enrolled patients while the patients were actively infected and followed the patients over time throughout the course of disease. Whole blood was collected in K2EDTA tubes by collaborating institutions according to the institutions' own protocols. For TCRbeta analysis, collaborator samples were shipped as frozen whole blood, as isolated PBMCs, or as DNA extracted from either sample type.

This chain joins TRBV5-1 to TRBJ1-1, with 7 bases in between that match TRBD1. The clonotype was recovered from a man between 60 and 75 years old with COVID-19, enrolled during active disease. The specimen sequenced was peripheral blood. The DNA reads as follows: TGCGCCAGCAGATTCGGACAGGACCGATCATTCTTT. This is translated as CASRFGQDRSFF.